The present T cell receptor (beta chain) was sequenced within a study of T cells in Graves' hyperthyroidism and ophthalmopathy. Hyperthyroidism was newly diagnosed in patients aged 18 to 65 (duration under 2 months). Predating any ophthalmopathy symptoms, the blood sample was taken at first hyperthyroidism diagnosis. Overall study findings and caveats: Blood also showed most of the thyroid clonotypes that were expanded above 0.001. By a 13 V-J model, ophthalmopathy was set apart from stable hyperthyroidism.

In this sample, this clonotype turned up many times. What it recognizes is unknown. J lost 0 bases, V lost 1 base, and 7 bases had no gene match. The CDR3 is made up of 18 amino acids. The germline V gene encodes CDR1 SGHAT and CDR2 FQNNGV. Amplified regions were TCR beta CDR3 sequences from RNA transcripts. First-round RT-PCR targeting the TCR CDR3 was performed with the HTBI primer set. One entry per CDR3 protein, called by TCRdb with MiXCR from the multiplex PCR reads. The sample records a few hundred thousand distinct CDR3 sequences, about 14% being singletons. Sample: blood. This clonotype originated in a man aged 25-45 years with Graves' hyperthyroidism that later progressed to Graves' ophthalmopathy. The chain combines TRBV11-2 with TRBJ1-4; 8 bases are a match to TRBD1. CDR3: CASSLGSRGHSTNEKLFF. The CDR3 DNA reads TGTGCCAGCAGCTTAGGAAGCAGGGGGCATTCAACTAATGAAAAACTGTTTTTT. The full variable domain, with the rest looked up from reference TRBV11-2 and TRBJ1-4, is EAGVAQSPRYKIIEKRQSVAFWCNPISGHATLYWYQQILGQGPKLLIQFQNNGVVDDSQLPKDRFSAERLKGVDSTLKIQPAKLEDSAVYLCASSLGSRGHSTNEKLFFGSGTQLSVL.